These 27 T cell receptor beta chains originate from one sample sequenced in a study of blood T cell repertoires in COVID-19. Clones were sequenced by immunoSEQ multiplex PCR, and TCRdb holds only the in-frame ones, with some missing. The sample holds about 180,000 clones, roughly 88% seen once. The specimen was peripheral blood. All receptors come from a human donor with active or convalescent COVID-19. The donor label of this sample is uncertain.

In this sample, this clone turned up once. This rearrangement joins TRBV1 to TRBJ2-2; the table's D call, TRBD2, was not checked against the DNA. TRBV1 is reported as a pseudogene. This CDR3 region has 16 residues. The CDR3 bases are TGCACCAGCAGCCATGCTAGCGGGAGTCGAGTGGGGGAGCTGTTTTTT. Translating it yields CTSSHASGSRVGELFF.

The J gene is TRBJ2-2, the V gene TRBV7-9, with 7 nucleotides matching TRBD1. Germline lookup yields CDR1 SEHNR and CDR2 FQNEAQ (reference sequence). J lost 2 bases, V lost 0 bases, and 6 bases had no gene match. CDR3 length: 17 residues. The CDR3 DNA follows: TGTGCCAGCAGCTTAGCCGCGACAGGGTCAAACACCGGGGAGCTGTTTTTT. As protein: CASSLAATGSNTGELFF.

The chain is built from TRBV6-5 and TRBJ1-3, with D hard to call. This CDR3 is 13 amino acids long. Per germline, CDR1 MNHEY and CDR2 SVGAGI. V was cut by 5 bases and J by 4 bases, with 9 bases left in between. CDR3 DNA: TGTGCCAGCAGTAGCTACCCGGGAAACACCATATATTTT. This codes for CASSSYPGNTIYF.

This clone was counted at least ten times. The chain recombines TRBV7-8 with TRBJ2-7, with a weak D call TRBD2 (7 bases). This CDR3 is built from 15 residues. Germline V CDR1 and CDR2: SGHVS, FQNEAQ. Trimming cost V 3 bases and J 6 bases, with 18 bases left between them. The CDR3 DNA reads TGTGCCAGCAGCTTGCGGCGGGAGCTAGGGGGCGAGCAGTACTTC. Its translation is CASSLRRELGGEQYF.

The chain couples TRBV5-1 to TRBJ2-7; 8 bases match TRBD1. This CDR3 is 13 amino acids long. Per the germline V gene, CDR1 is SGHRS and CDR2 is YFSETQ. J gave up 7 bases and V 4 bases, and 7 bases lay outside the gene matches. CDR3 DNA: TGCGCCAGCAGCGAGACCAGGGGGCGGGAGCAGTACTTC. The encoded protein is CASSETRGREQYF.

V usage is TRBV7-9 and J usage is TRBJ1-5, with a possible D match to TRBD1 (5 bases). This CDR3 is 15 amino acids long. V was pared by 5 bases and J by 3 bases, with 14 bases between. From germline, CDR1 is SEHNR and CDR2 FQNEAQ (reference sequence). The CDR3 region is CASSTQQESNQPQHF. In nucleotides, the CDR3 is TGTGCCAGCAGCACTCAACAGGAATCCAATCAGCCCCAGCATTTT.

V is TRBV5-6 and J is TRBJ1-6, with a possible D match to TRBD1 (6 bases). V was trimmed by 5 bases and J by 0 bases, leaving 12 bases between them. CDR1 is SGHDT, CDR2 YYEEEE, per germline. The length of the CDR3 is 16 residues. The CDR3: CASRHRESSYNSPLHF. CDR3 DNA: TGTGCCAGCAGACACAGGGAAAGCTCCTATAATTCACCCCTCCACTTT.

The chain couples TRBV5-8 to TRBJ2-3, with a weak D call TRBD2 (5 bases). Germline CDR1 reads SGHTS; CDR2 reads YDEGEE. Trimming pared 4 bases from V and 8 bases from J, leaving 14 bases between. The length of the CDR3 is 13 residues. The CDR3 region is CASSPGGWGTQYF. The CDR3 DNA reads as TGTGCCAGCAGCCCTGGCGGGTGGGGTACGCAGTATTTT.

The chain has TRBV29-1 and TRBJ2-1; 7 bases align to TRBD1. This CDR3 is built from 16 residues. Germline V gene data show CDR1 as SQVTM and CDR2 as ANQGSEA. Germline trimming cut 0 bases from V and 2 bases from J; bases unmatched to any gene: 7. CDR3: CSVEDSVGGAYNEQFF. The CDR3, as DNA: TGCAGCGTTGAAGATTCAGTAGGGGGCGCCTACAATGAGCAGTTCTTC.

The chain has TRBV28 and TRBJ2-5; TRBD2 aligns across 7 bases. The CDR3 covers 14 residues. Germline assignment: CDR1 MDHEN and CDR2 SYDVKM. The trim removed 2 bases at V and 9 bases at J, leaving 9 bases unmatched. CDR3 DNA: TGTGCCAGCAGTTTAATCCAGGGACTATCGGCCCAGTACTTC. As protein: CASSLIQGLSAQYF.

This clone was counted a few times. The CDR3 region is CASSLVPSGSYEQYF. In DNA, the CDR3 is TGTGCCAGCAGCTTAGTACCCAGCGGGAGCTACGAGCAGTACTTC. The chain recombines TRBV11-2 with TRBJ2-7, with TRBD2 matching 8 bases. This CDR3 comprises 15 residues. CDR1 and CDR2 (germline): SGHAT, FQNNGV. The junction had 5 bases not matched to a gene; V was cut back by 1 base and J by 3 bases.

This clone showed up just once. The J gene is TRBJ2-7, the V gene TRBV27; 10 bases align to TRBD2. The CDR3 contains 13 residues. CDR1 MNHEY and CDR2 SMNVEV come from the germline V gene (reference sequence). After removal of 10 bases from V and 1 base from J, the junction contained 4 bases not matched to a gene. The CDR3 loop reads CATRTSGSYEQYF. CDR3 in DNA: TGTGCCACCAGGACTAGCGGATCCTACGAGCAGTACTTC.

The chain is built from TRBV11-2 and TRBJ2-7; maybe TRBD1 (6 bases). The CDR3 runs 15 residues. Deletions cut 3 bases from V and 0 bases from J, with 12 bases between. The germline gives CDR1 SGHAT, CDR2 FQNNGV. The CDR3 bases are TGTGCCAGCAGCTTTTCCAGGACAGACTCCTACGAGCAGTACTTC. Translation gives CASSFSRTDSYEQYF.

The chain employs TRBV3-1 (or the pseudogene TRBV3-2) and TRBJ2-1; 9 nucleotides align to TRBD1. The CDR3 covers 17 residues. Germline V CDR1 and CDR2: LGHDT, YNNKEL (reference sequence). The trim removed 4 bases at V and 0 bases at J, leaving 7 bases unmatched. CDR3 DNA sequence: TGTGCCAGCAGCCTGGTCGGGGGACAGGGCTCCTACAATGAGCAGTTCTTC. Translation gives CASSLVGGQGSYNEQFF.

The rearrangement uses TRBV6-5 and TRBJ2-5; tentatively, D is TRBD2 (5 bases). The germline V and J ends were trimmed by 7 bases and 5 bases, with 11 bases remaining between them. Germline lookup yields CDR1 MNHEY and CDR2 SVGAGI. CDR3 size: 12 residues. CDR3 nucleotides: TGTGCCAGCATGGAGCGGCGGGAGACCCAGTACTTC. Its translation: CASMERRETQYF.

This chain uses TRBV14 with TRBJ2-5, with 7 bases aligning to TRBD2. In germline, CDR1 is SGHDN, CDR2 FVKESK. This CDR3 has 15 amino acids. The ends lost 3 bases at V and 4 bases at J; junction bases unmatched: 8. CDR3 nucleotide sequence: TGTGCCAGCAGCCATGGACTAGAACGGGGAGAGACCCAGTACTTC. Protein sequence: CASSHGLERGETQYF.

The chain couples TRBV24-1 to TRBJ2-5, with a tentative D call TRBD2 (6 bases). The CDR3 is 16 amino acids. The germline gives CDR1 KGHDR, CDR2 SFDVKD. Trimming removed 4 bases from V and 1 base from J, with 15 bases in between. The CDR3 coding sequence is TGTGCCACCAGTGACCCACCCGGAGGGTCCCAAGAGACCCAGTACTTC. Its translation: CATSDPPGGSQETQYF.

A single count supports this clone. The chain links TRBV6-6 to TRBJ2-7; 9 bases match TRBD2. Per the germline V gene, CDR1 is MNHNY and CDR2 is SVGAGI (reference sequence). There are 11 residues in the CDR3. CDR3 nucleotide sequence: TGTGCAACGAGCGGGAGGTACGAGCAGTACTTC. Residues: CATSGRYEQYF.

J is TRBJ2-2 and V is TRBV6-1; 7 positions match TRBD2. Germline V gene lookup returns CDR1 MNHNS and CDR2 SASEGT. CDR3 size: 16 residues. The V segment lost 2 bases and the J segment 1 base; nucleotides outside the gene matches: 4. In DNA, the CDR3 is TGTGCCAGCAGTGAAACGGGGGGTGTGAACACCGGGGAGCTGTTTTTT. Protein product: CASSETGGVNTGELFF.

The CDR3 DNA sequence: TGCGCCAGCAGCTTGGGACAGGAGAACTATGGCTACACCTTC. As protein: CASSLGQENYGYTF. V and J are TRBV5-1 and TRBJ1-2; possibly TRBD1 for D (6 bases). V lost 0 bases, J lost 2 bases, and 8 bases lay in between. This CDR3 has 14 residues. Germline V gene sequence: CDR1 SGHRS, CDR2 YFSETQ.

The chain has TRBV30 and TRBJ2-3; 11 bases match TRBD1. Looked up from germline, CDR1 is GTSNPN and CDR2 is SVGIG (reference sequence). The J segment lost 8 bases and the V segment lost 2 bases, leaving 9 bases of the junction unmatched. This CDR3 has 15 residues. The CDR3 sequence: CAWSYRTGGGGTQYF. In nucleotides, the CDR3 is TGTGCCTGGAGTTACCGGACAGGGGGCGGAGGTACGCAGTATTTT.

This clone was detected a few times. CDR3 region: CATSEGTAEAFF. CDR3 bases: TGTGCCACCAGTGAGGGGACAGCTGAAGCTTTCTTT. The chain combines TRBV24-1 with TRBJ1-1; 7 bases map to TRBD1. Trimming cost V 4 bases and J 6 bases; bases outside gene matches: 1. CDR3 length: 12 residues. Germline CDR1 and CDR2: KGHDR and SFDVKD.

The V and J genes are TRBV27 and TRBJ1-6, with TRBD1 matching over 9 bases. CDR1 is MNHEY and CDR2 is SMNVEV in the germline V gene (reference sequence). V was clipped by 4 bases and J by 10 bases; unmatched bases: 8. CDR3 length: 15 residues. The DNA of the CDR3 is TGTGCCAGCAGTTGGGGACAGGGAAGTAGGTCACCCCTCCACTTT. Its protein product is CASSWGQGSRSPLHF.

This rearrangement joins TRBV5-1 to TRBJ2-1; 7 positions match TRBD2. Germline CDR1 is SGHRS and CDR2 is YFSETQ. This CDR3 has 14 residues. Trimming removed 3 bases from V and 2 bases from J; junction bases left unmatched: 2. Here the CDR3 DNA reads TGCGCCAGCAGCTCTACTAGCGCCTACAATGAGCAGTTCTTC. Translating gives CASSSTSAYNEQFF.

The V gene is TRBV28, the J gene TRBJ1-6; the match to TRBD1 covers 9 bases. Germline CDR1 reads MDHEN; CDR2 reads SYDVKM. Trimming removed 7 bases from V and 2 bases from J; junction bases left unmatched: 9. The CDR3 has 17 amino acids. The CDR3 DNA sequence: TGTGCCAGCAAAGTGACAGGGGGAGGTACCTATAATTCACCCCTCCACTTT. Protein sequence: CASKVTGGGTYNSPLHF.

The V call is TRBV5-4, the J call TRBJ2-5; perhaps TRBD2 as D (5 bases). V lost 4 bases to trimming and J lost 6 bases, with 28 bases between them. This CDR3 is 18 amino acids long. CDR1 is SGHNT, CDR2 YYREEE, per germline (reference sequence). The CDR3 protein is CASSPVSGLAPADQTQYF. In DNA, the CDR3 is TGTGCCAGCAGCCCCGTCTCGGGGTTAGCGCCCGCCGACCAGACCCAGTACTTC.

V is TRBV6-5 and J is TRBJ2-3; 9 bases align to TRBD1. Germline V gene lookup returns CDR1 MNHEY and CDR2 SVGAGI. With 4 bases clipped from V and 1 base from J, the junction kept 3 bases outside the gene matches. The length of the CDR3 is 15 residues. For the CDR3, the DNA is TGTGCCAGCAGTTTGGGACAGGGTGGCACAGATACGCAGTATTTT. Translation gives CASSLGQGGTDTQYF.